Shown below are 20 T cell receptor beta chains from a single sample sequenced in a study of blood T cells in healthy people across ages. Alongside a J-beta primer mix, a sample-barcoded 5' primer served in a second PCR lasting about 7 to 11 cycles. TCRdb independently ran MiXCR on the 5' RACE reads; one entry per CDR3 protein. Of about 1.4 million distinct CDR3 sequences in the sample, approximately 59% were seen once. The sequenced sample was blood. These receptors came from a young man in good health.

The chain links TRBV27 to TRBJ2-1, with TRBD1 identical over 8 bases. The J call may be incorrect, as the DNA end agrees better with TRBJ2-7. This CDR3 is 16 amino acids long. Germline loops: CDR1 MNHEY, CDR2 SMNVEV (reference sequence). The chain's CDR3 is CASSSLQGVSYNEQYF. CDR3 sequence (DNA): TGTGCCAGCAGTTCCTTACAGGGGGTTTCCTACAATGAGCAGTACTTC.

J is TRBJ2-7 and V is TRBV6-5, with TRBD2 identical over 11 bases. The V segment lost 4 bases and the J segment 1 base; nucleotides outside the gene matches: 9. Germline V gene lookup returns CDR1 MNHEY and CDR2 SVGAGI. The CDR3 contains 17 residues. CDR3 protein: CASSWITTSGASYEQYF. The CDR3 bases are TGTGCCAGCAGTTGGATAACGACTAGCGGGGCTTCCTACGAGCAGTACTTC.

CDR3 in DNA: TGCGCCAGCAGGCCCTCTCAGGGGGCAACATACAATGAGCAGTTCTTC. This codes for CASRPSQGATYNEQFF. The gene calls are TRBV4-1 and TRBJ2-1; 8 bases match TRBD1. CDR3 length: 16 amino acids. Germline V lookup: CDR1 MGHRA, CDR2 YSYEKL. After removal of 6 bases from V and 4 bases from J, the junction contained 11 bases not matched to a gene.

The chain is built from TRBV5-1 and TRBJ2-1; weak D call: TRBD2 (6 bases). CDR3 length equals 17 residues. Trimming pared 2 bases from V and 11 bases from J, leaving 26 bases between. Germline CDR1 and CDR2: SGHRS and YFSETQ. CDR3 coding DNA: TGCGCCAGCAGCTTTATGGAACGGGGGAGAATCAATGATAAGCAGTTCTTC. Encoded protein: CASSFMERGRINDKQFF. Together with reference TRBV5-1 and TRBJ2-1, the CDR3 gives the full variable domain: KAGVTQTPRYLIKTRGQQVTLSCSPISGHRSVSWYQQTPGQGLQFLFEYFSETQRNKGNFPGRFSGRQFSNSRSEMNVSTLELGDSALYLCASSFMERGRINDKQFFGPGTRLTVL.

This clonotype has only a few counts. CDR3 bases: TGTGCCAGCAGTCAGCAAGACGAGCAGTACTTC. Protein: CASSQQDEQYF. The rearrangement uses TRBV3-1 and TRBJ2-7, with unresolved D. The germline V gene encodes CDR1 LGHDT and CDR2 YNNKEL (reference sequence). Trimming shortened V by 6 bases and J by 5 bases, and 8 bases separated the two germline ends. CDR3 length: 11 amino acids.

The V call is TRBV6-1, the J call TRBJ2-7; a weak D match, TRBD1 (5 bases). Germline V CDR1 and CDR2: MNHNS, SASEGT. Trimming pared 0 bases from V and 2 bases from J, leaving 11 bases between. The CDR3 has 15 amino acids. CDR3 sequence reads: CASSEAARVPYEQYF. CDR3 bases: TGTGCCAGCAGTGAAGCGGCCAGGGTCCCCTACGAGCAGTACTTC.

J is TRBJ2-3 and V is TRBV12-3 or TRBV12-4; no clear D. This CDR3 comprises 14 residues. The V end was cut by 4 bases, the J end by 0 bases, with 8 bases between. The CDR3 coding sequence is TGTGCCAGCAGTTACACATCTAGCACAGATACGCAGTATTTT. Protein: CASSYTSSTDTQYF.

V and J are TRBV28 and TRBJ1-6, with unresolved D. Trimming cost V 7 bases and J 7 bases, with 17 bases left between them. Germline CDR1 reads MDHEN; CDR2 reads SYDVKM. The CDR3 totals 15 residues. The CDR3 DNA is TGTGCCAGCATTCCTAGGGCCCATTACAATTCACCCCTCCACTTT. It encodes CASIPRAHYNSPLHF.

The gene calls are TRBV4-2 and TRBJ2-6; D call uncertain. The germline gives CDR1 LGHNA, CDR2 YNFKEQ. The CDR3 sequence is 17 residues long. V was clipped by 0 bases and J by 4 bases, with 13 bases between them. CDR3 in amino acids: CASSQEESQSGANVLTF. The CDR3 region has the DNA TGTGCCAGCAGCCAAGAAGAGTCACAGAGCGGGGCCAACGTCCTGACTTTC.

V is TRBV20-1 and J is TRBJ2-3, with 10 bases identical to TRBD2. Trimming took 4 bases from V and 0 from J; bases not matched to a gene: 7. Per germline, CDR1 DFQATT and CDR2 SNEGSKA (reference sequence). CDR3 size: 16 residues. CDR3 region: CSAISSGGPSTDTQYF. CDR3 nucleotide sequence: TGCAGTGCTATTAGTAGCGGGGGGCCAAGCACAGATACGCAGTATTTT.

This clonotype was detected only a few times. V is TRBV7-2 and J is TRBJ2-4, with 7 nucleotides matching TRBD1. The end of the DNA aligns better with TRBJ2-5, so the J call may be wrong. CDR3 length: 15 residues. Germline CDR1 reads SGHTA; CDR2 reads FQGNSA. CDR3 amino acids: CASSLVFRTGETQYF. In nucleotides, the CDR3 is TGTGCCAGCAGCTTAGTTTTTCGGACAGGAGAGACCCAGTACTTC.

With respect to this clonotype: This could be a read error, since a much larger clone is one nucleotide away. The chain joins TRBV12-3 or TRBV12-4 to TRBJ2-3; D is ambiguous. Trimming took off 6 bases at V and 5 bases at J, with 21 bases between the two ends. The CDR3 is made up of 16 amino acids. CDR3 DNA sequence: TGTGCCAGCAGCCGCCCAGTTGCGGAGACGAGAGATACGCAGTATTTT. Amino acid sequence: CASSRPVAETRDTQYF.

This sequence joins TRBV29-1 and TRBJ2-5; TRBD2 matches 14 bases. The V gene's germline CDR1 is SQVTM and CDR2 ANQGSEA. With 8 bases clipped from V and 5 bases from J, the junction kept 4 bases outside the gene matches. This CDR3 is 13 amino acids long. The CDR3 spells CSQRTSGGETQYF. The DNA of the CDR3 is TGCAGCCAAAGGACTAGCGGGGGGGAGACCCAGTACTTC.

The rearrangement links TRBV6-1 to TRBJ2-3; D remains unclear. The germline V gene encodes CDR1 MNHNS and CDR2 SASEGT. The ends were cut back, 9 bases at V and 5 bases at J, with 9 bases in the middle. CDR3 length: 11 amino acids. The CDR3 is CARPVLDTQYF. The CDR3 DNA reads as TGTGCCAGACCGGTGCTAGATACGCAGTATTTT.

This clonotype occurred a few times. This CDR3 is CASSVSTSGRAEVEQFF. The CDR3 coding sequence is TGCGCCAGCAGTGTTTCGACTAGCGGGAGGGCTGAGGTTGAGCAGTTCTTC. The rearrangement links TRBV10-2 to TRBJ2-1, with 14 bases fitting TRBD2. Germline values: CDR1 WSHSY, CDR2 SAAADI. The CDR3 is 17 residues long. V was pared by 4 bases and J by 9 bases, with 11 bases of the junction left unmatched.

V is TRBV4-1 and J is TRBJ2-6; TRBD1 agrees at 9 bases. V was pared by 4 bases and J by 2 bases, with 12 bases of the junction left unmatched. The germline CDR1 and CDR2 sequences are MGHRA and YSYEKL. The CDR3 sequence is 19 residues long. The CDR3 nucleotides read TGCGCCAGCAGCCTATCTCCCCCCGGGACAGGGACTGGGGCCAACGTCCTGACTTTC. It specifies CASSLSPPGTGTGANVLTF.

The gene calls are TRBV12-3 or TRBV12-4 and TRBJ2-7; tentatively, D is TRBD1 (6 bases). Trimming took off 6 bases at V and 4 bases at J, with 19 bases between the two ends. The CDR3 spans 15 residues. This chain's CDR3 is CASSKSRDISYEQYF. In DNA, the CDR3 is TGTGCCAGCAGCAAAAGTCGGGACATCTCTTACGAGCAGTACTTC.

The V call is TRBV4-3, the J call TRBJ2-3; D tentatively reads TRBD1 or TRBD2 (6 bases each). The length of the CDR3 is 15 residues. Germline-derived CDR1 and CDR2 are LGHNA and YSLEER. Trimming cost V 4 bases and J 4 bases, with 15 bases left between them. CDR3 sequence (DNA): TGCGCCAGCAGCCGAGGGGGTCGCGGGGCAGATACGCAGTATTTT. Amino acid sequence: CASSRGGRGADTQYF.

The gene calls are TRBV4-1 and TRBJ2-7; D uncertain. Germline CDR1 is MGHRA and CDR2 is YSYEKL. Trimming took 2 bases from V and 2 from J, leaving 10 bases between them. This CDR3 region has 14 residues. CDR3 sequence (DNA): TGCGCCAGCAGCCAAAGGGCCGTACCCTACGAGCAGTACTTC. Protein: CASSQRAVPYEQYF.

The genes are TRBV7-2 and TRBJ2-5; 11 bases map to TRBD2. This CDR3 contains 16 residues. The V gene's germline CDR1 is SGHTA and CDR2 FQGNSA. Trimming removed 4 bases from V and 0 bases from J; junction bases left unmatched: 4. CDR3: CASSSRTSGYQETQYF. As DNA, the CDR3 is TGTGCCAGCAGCTCGAGGACTAGCGGGTACCAAGAGACCCAGTACTTC.